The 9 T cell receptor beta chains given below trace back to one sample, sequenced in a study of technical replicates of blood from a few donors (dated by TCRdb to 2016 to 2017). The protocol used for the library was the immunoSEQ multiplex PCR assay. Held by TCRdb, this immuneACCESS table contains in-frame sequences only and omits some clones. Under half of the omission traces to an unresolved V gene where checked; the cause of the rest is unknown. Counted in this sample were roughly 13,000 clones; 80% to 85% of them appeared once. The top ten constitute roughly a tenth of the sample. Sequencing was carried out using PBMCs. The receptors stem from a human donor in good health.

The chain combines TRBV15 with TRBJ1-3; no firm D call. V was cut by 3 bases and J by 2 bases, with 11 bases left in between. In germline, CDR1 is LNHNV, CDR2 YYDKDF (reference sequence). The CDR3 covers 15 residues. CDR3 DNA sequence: TGTGCCACCAGCAGGGAAACAGCTCCTGGAAACACCATATATTTT. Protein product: CATSRETAPGNTIYF. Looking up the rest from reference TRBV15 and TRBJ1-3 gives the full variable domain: DAMVIQNPRYQVTQFGKPVTLSCSQTLNHNVMYWYQQKSSQAPKLLFHYYDKDFNNEADTPDNFQSRRPNTSFCFLDIRSPGLGDTAMYLCATSRETAPGNTIYFGEGSWLTVV.

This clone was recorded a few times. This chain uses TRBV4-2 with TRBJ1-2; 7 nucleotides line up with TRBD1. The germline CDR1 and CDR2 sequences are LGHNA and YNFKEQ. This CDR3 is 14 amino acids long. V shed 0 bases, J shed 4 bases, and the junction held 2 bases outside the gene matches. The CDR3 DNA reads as TGTGCCAGCAGCCAAGAGGACAGGCGCTATGGCTACACCTTC. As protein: CASSQEDRRYGYTF.

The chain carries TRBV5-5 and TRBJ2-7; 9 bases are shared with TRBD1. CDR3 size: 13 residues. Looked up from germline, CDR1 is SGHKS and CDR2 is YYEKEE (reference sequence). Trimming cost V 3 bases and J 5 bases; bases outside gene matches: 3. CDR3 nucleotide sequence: TGTGCCAGCAGCTCCGGGACAGGGAACGAGCAGTACTTC. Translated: CASSSGTGNEQYF.

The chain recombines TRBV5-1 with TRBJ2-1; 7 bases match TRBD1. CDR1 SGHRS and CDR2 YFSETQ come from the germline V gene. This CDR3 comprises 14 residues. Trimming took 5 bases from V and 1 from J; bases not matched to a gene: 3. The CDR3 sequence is CASSVTGSYNEQFF. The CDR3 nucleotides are TGCGCCAGCAGTGTGACAGGGTCCTACAATGAGCAGTTCTTC.

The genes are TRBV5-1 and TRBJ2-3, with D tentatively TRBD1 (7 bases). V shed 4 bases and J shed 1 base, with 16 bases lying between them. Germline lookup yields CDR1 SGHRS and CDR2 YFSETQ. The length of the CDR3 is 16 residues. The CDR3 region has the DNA TGCGCCAGCAGCGTTCAGGGGGACTTTGGCACAGATACGCAGTATTTT. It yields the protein CASSVQGDFGTDTQYF.

CDR3 DNA: TGCGCCAGCAGACAGACAGGGGGGCCTCGTGGCTACACCTTC. It encodes CASRQTGGPRGYTF. V and J are TRBV5-1 and TRBJ1-2, with TRBD1 matching 9 bases. CDR1 SGHRS and CDR2 YFSETQ come from the germline V gene. J was trimmed by 7 bases and V by 5 bases; bases with no gene match: 9. The CDR3 loop spans 14 amino acids. The full variable domain, its missing parts supplied by reference TRBV5-1 and TRBJ1-2, is KAGVTQTPRYLIKTRGQQVTLSCSPISGHRSVSWYQQTPGQGLQFLFEYFSETQRNKGNFPGRFSGRQFSNSRSEMNVSTLELGDSALYLCASRQTGGPRGYTFGSGTRLTVV.

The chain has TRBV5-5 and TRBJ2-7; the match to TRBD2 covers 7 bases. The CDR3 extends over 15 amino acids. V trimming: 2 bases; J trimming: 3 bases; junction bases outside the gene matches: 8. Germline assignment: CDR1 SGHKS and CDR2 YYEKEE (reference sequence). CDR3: CASSFFLGTNYEQYF. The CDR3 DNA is TGTGCCAGCAGCTTTTTCCTCGGGACTAACTACGAGCAGTACTTC.

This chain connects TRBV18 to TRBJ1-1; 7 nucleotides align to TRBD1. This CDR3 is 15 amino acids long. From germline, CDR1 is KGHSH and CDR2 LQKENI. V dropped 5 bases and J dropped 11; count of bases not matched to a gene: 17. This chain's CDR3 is CASSTGTDQSIEAFF. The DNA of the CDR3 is TGTGCCAGCTCAACCGGGACAGACCAATCTATTGAGGCTTTCTTT.

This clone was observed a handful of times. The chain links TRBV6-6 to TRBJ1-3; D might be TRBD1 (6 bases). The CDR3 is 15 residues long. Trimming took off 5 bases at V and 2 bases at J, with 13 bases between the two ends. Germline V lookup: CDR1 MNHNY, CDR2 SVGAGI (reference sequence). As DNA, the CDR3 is TGTGCCAGCAGTCAACGGGACATGACTGGAAACACCATATATTTT. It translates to CASSQRDMTGNTIYF.